Listed here are 12 T cell receptor beta chains from one sample, sequenced in a study of T-cell memory formation after mild COVID-19. TCRdb reprocessed the 5' RACE reads via MiXCR and lists one record per CDR3 protein. This table holds under 350,000 distinct CDR3 sequences, roughly 17% found once. Sequenced material: PBMCs or a T cell subset sorted from them (not recorded which). All receptors derive from a man between 18 and 35 years old who had mild COVID-19 (a few samples of this study predate the infection). Cell type and time point are not known.

This clonotype showed up just a few times. The chain couples TRBV3-1 to TRBJ2-1, with TRBD1 matching 9 bases. The CDR3 spans 15 residues. The germline CDR1 and CDR2 sequences are LGHDT and YNNKEL (reference sequence). Trimming cost V 4 bases and J 4 bases; bases outside gene matches: 5. The CDR3 protein is CASSPGTGPYNEQFF. The CDR3, as DNA: TGTGCCAGCAGCCCCGGGACAGGGCCTTACAATGAGCAGTTCTTC.

The gene calls are TRBV7-2 and TRBJ1-1, with TRBD1 as a possible D gene (5 bases). V was pared by 7 bases and J by 5 bases, with 17 bases between. Germline V gene data show CDR1 as SGHTA and CDR2 as FQGNSA. The CDR3 loop spans 14 amino acids. The CDR3 nucleotides are TGTGCCAGCAACACAAGGATCGGGGGAACTGAAGCTTTCTTT. Its translation is CASNTRIGGTEAFF.

DNA of the CDR3: TGTGCCAGCAGTGTCGAGAACACTGAAGCTTTCTTT. It translates to CASSVENTEAFF. The J gene is TRBJ1-1, the V gene TRBV2, with D unclear. Germline CDR1 reads SNHLY; CDR2 reads FYNNEI. The V and J ends lost 4 bases and 1 base respectively, with 4 bases between them. CDR3 length equals 12 residues.

This sequence joins TRBV7-2 and TRBJ2-5; 8 bases fit TRBD2. Germline-derived CDR1 and CDR2 are SGHTA and FQGNSA. There are 16 residues in the CDR3. V lost 6 bases, J lost 6 bases, and 15 bases stayed unmatched. The CDR3 here is CASSPGGEGRRKTQYF. The DNA of the CDR3 is TGTGCCAGCAGTCCGGGGGGGGAAGGGCGGCGGAAGACCCAGTACTTC. Full variable domain (remainder filled in from reference TRBV7-2 and TRBJ2-5): GAGVSQSPSNKVTEKGKDVELRCDPISGHTALYWYRQSLGQGLEFLIYFQGNSAPDKSGLPSDRFSAERTGGSVSTLTIQRTQQEDSAVYLCASSPGGEGRRKTQYFGPGTRLLVL.

This sequence joins TRBV5-4 and TRBJ2-5, with no clear D. The CDR3 is 14 amino acids. Trimming took 2 bases from V and 0 from J, leaving 8 bases between them. CDR1 and CDR2 from the germline V gene are SGHNT and YYREEE (reference sequence). In nucleotides, the CDR3 is TGTGCCAGCAGCTTACGCCCGTACCAAGAGACCCAGTACTTC. Its translation is CASSLRPYQETQYF.

The chain has TRBV6-6 and TRBJ1-2; possibly TRBD1 for D (6 bases). The germline V and J ends were trimmed by 2 bases and 4 bases, with 17 bases remaining between them. CDR1 and CDR2 from the germline V gene are MNHNY and SVGAGI (reference sequence). There are 16 residues in the CDR3. The CDR3 region is CASSYPGQIVAYGYTF. Written as DNA, the CDR3 is TGTGCCAGCAGTTACCCAGGACAGATTGTTGCCTATGGCTACACCTTC.

The gene calls are TRBV7-8 and TRBJ2-3, with TRBD2 identical over 9 bases. The CDR3 extends over 14 amino acids. CDR1 is SGHVS and CDR2 is FQNEAQ in the germline V gene. V lost 6 bases, J lost 7 bases, and 8 bases stayed unmatched. CDR3 in amino acids: CASSSGLARNTQYF. The CDR3 nucleotides read TGTGCCAGCAGTTCGGGACTAGCCAGAAATACGCAGTATTTT.

This clonotype was found a few times. V and J are TRBV12-3 or TRBV12-4 and TRBJ2-1, with D unresolved. The CDR3 extends over 15 amino acids. V lost 6 bases, J lost 7 bases, and 19 bases lay in between. The CDR3 DNA reads TGTGCCAGCAGCCCCGGGCCGGGCCCCAAGAATGAGCAGTTCTTC. This translates into CASSPGPGPKNEQFF.

This clonotype was detected a few times. V usage is TRBV6-4 and J usage is TRBJ2-7, with TRBD2 matching over 10 bases. The CDR3 consists of 15 residues. The V gene end was trimmed by 6 bases and the J gene end by 4 bases; junction bases not matched to a gene: 9. Germline-derived CDR1 and CDR2 are MRHNA and SNTAGT. CDR3 bases: TGTGCCAGCAGCATCCCAGCGGGGGGGAATTACGAGCAGTACTTC. This gives the protein CASSIPAGGNYEQYF.

This clonotype was counted a few times. The genes are TRBV12-3 or TRBV12-4 and TRBJ1-6; D gene uncertain. Trimming stripped 3 bases from V and 6 bases from J, with 15 bases between. The CDR3 has 16 residues. CDR3 in DNA: TGTGCCAGCAGTTTCGCGGGGTCCCGGGGTAATTCACCCCTCCACTTT. It yields the protein CASSFAGSRGNSPLHF.

The sample holds a few counts of this clonotype. The genes are TRBV5-1 and TRBJ2-5, with D possibly TRBD2 on 7 matching bases. The V gene's germline CDR1 is SGHRS and CDR2 YFSETQ. With 4 bases removed from V and 2 bases from J, the gap between germline ends came to 12 bases. The CDR3 extends over 14 amino acids. CDR3: CASSRGGEQETQYF. The CDR3, as DNA: TGCGCCAGCAGCCGAGGGGGGGAGCAAGAGACCCAGTACTTC.

V usage is TRBV15 and J usage is TRBJ1-1, with D unresolved. CDR1 is LNHNV and CDR2 is YYDKDF in the germline V gene (reference sequence). The CDR3 extends over 13 amino acids. In DNA form, the CDR3 reads TGTGTAACCCAGCCGACACCGAACACTGAAGCTTTCTTT. Its protein is CVTQPTPNTEAFF. Based on the CDR3 plus reference TRBV15 and TRBJ1-1, the full variable domain is DAMVIQNPRYQVTQFGKPVTLSCSQTLNHNVMYWYQQKSSQAPKLLFHYYDKDFNNEADTPDNFQSRRPNTSFCFLDIRSPGLGDTAMYLCVTQPTPNTEAFFGQGTRLTVV.